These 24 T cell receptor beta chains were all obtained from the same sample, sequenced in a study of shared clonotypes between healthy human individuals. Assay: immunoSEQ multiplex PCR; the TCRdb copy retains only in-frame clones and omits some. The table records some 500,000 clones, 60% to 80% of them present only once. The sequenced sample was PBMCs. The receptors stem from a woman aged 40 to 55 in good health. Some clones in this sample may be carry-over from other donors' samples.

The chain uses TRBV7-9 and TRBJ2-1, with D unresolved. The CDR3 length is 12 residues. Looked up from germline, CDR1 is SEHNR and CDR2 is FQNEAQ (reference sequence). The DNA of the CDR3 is TGTGCAACTATGGGTCTGGGGAATGAGCAGTTCTTC. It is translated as CATMGLGNEQFF.

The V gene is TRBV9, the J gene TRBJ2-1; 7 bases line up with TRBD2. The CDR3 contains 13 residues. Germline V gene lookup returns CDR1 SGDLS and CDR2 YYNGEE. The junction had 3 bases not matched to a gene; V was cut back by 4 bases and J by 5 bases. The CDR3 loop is CASSSGMNNEQFF. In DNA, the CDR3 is TGTGCCAGCAGCAGCGGGATGAACAATGAGCAGTTCTTC.

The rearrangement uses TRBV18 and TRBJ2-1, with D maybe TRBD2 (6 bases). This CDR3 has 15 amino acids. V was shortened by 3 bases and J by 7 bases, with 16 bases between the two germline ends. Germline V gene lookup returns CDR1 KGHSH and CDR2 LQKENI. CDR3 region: CASSPRSGWGNEQFF. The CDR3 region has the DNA TGTGCCAGCTCACCTCGGAGCGGGTGGGGGAATGAGCAGTTCTTC.

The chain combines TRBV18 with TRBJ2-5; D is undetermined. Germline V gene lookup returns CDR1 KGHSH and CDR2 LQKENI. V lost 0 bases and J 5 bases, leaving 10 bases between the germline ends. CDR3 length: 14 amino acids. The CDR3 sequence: CASSPPETVETQYF. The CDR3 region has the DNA TGTGCCAGCTCACCACCGGAAACGGTCGAGACCCAGTACTTC.

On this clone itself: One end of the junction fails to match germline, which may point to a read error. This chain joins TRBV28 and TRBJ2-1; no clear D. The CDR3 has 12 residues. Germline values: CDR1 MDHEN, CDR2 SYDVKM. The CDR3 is CASGLSYNEQFF. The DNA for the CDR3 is TGTGCCAGCGGTTTGTCTTACAATGAGCAGTTCTTC.

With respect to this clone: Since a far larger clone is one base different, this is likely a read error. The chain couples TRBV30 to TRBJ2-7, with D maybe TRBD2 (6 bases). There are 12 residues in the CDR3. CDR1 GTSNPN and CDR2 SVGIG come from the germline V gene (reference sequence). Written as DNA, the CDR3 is TGTGCCCGGAGTAGGAGGGGATACGAGCAGTACTTC. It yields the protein CARSRRGYEQYF.

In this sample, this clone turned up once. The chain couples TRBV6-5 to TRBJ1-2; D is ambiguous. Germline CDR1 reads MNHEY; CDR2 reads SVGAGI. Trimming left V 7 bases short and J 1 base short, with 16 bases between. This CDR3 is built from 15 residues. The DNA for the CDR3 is TGTGCCAGCACCATGAAGCTGGGGAGTAACTATGGCTACACCTTC. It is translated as CASTMKLGSNYGYTF.

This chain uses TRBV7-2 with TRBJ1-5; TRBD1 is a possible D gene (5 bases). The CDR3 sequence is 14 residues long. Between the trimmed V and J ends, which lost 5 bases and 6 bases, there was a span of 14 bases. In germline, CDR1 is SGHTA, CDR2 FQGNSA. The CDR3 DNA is TGTGCCAGCAGCCTTGCCGGAGGGGTTCAGCCCCAGCATTTT. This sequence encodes CASSLAGGVQPQHF.

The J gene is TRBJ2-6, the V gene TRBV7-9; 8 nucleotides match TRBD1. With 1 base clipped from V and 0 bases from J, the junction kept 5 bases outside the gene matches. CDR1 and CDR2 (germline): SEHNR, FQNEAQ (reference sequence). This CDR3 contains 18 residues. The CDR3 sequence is CASSLVGTGPSGANVLTF. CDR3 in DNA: TGTGCCAGCAGCTTAGTCGGGACAGGACCCTCTGGGGCCAACGTCCTGACTTTC.

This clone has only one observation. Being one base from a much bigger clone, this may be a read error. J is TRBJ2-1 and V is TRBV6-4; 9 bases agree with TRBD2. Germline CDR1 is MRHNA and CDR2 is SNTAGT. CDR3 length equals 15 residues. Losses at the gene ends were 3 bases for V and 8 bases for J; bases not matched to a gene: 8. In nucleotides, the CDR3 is TGTGCCAGCAGTGAATCCGTGGGACTAGCTTATGAGCAGTTCTTC. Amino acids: CASSESVGLAYEQFF.

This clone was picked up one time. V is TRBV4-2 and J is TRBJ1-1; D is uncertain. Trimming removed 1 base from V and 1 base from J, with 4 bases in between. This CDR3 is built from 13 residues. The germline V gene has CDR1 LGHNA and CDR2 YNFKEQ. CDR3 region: CASSQVRNTEAFF. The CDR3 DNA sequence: TGTGCCAGCAGCCAAGTTAGGAACACTGAAGCTTTCTTT.

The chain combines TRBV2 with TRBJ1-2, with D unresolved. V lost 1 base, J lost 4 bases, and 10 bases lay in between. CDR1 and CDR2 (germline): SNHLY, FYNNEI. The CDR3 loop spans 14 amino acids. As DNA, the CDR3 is TGTGCCAGCAGTGAAGTCCAGGCGAGCTATGGCTACACCTTC. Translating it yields CASSEVQASYGYTF.

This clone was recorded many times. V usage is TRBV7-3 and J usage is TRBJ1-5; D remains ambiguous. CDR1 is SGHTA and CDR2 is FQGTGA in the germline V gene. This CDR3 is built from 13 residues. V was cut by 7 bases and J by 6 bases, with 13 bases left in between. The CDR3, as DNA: TGTGCCAGCAACCGCCGAGTGGGTCAGCCCCAGCATTTT. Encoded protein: CASNRRVGQPQHF.

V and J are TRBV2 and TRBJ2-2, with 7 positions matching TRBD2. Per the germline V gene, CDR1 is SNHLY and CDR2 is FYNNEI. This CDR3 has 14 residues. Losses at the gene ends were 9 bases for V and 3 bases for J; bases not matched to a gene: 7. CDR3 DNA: TGTGCCAGGGGGAGCGGGAAGCACACCGGGGAGCTGTTTTTT. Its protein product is CARGSGKHTGELFF.

CDR3 nucleotides: TGTGCCAGCAGCTTTAAAGGGGGGGACAGGGGATTTTATGAGCAGTTCTTC. Protein sequence: CASSFKGGDRGFYEQFF. The chain has TRBV12-1 and TRBJ2-1; TRBD1 was called by the table and not checked on the DNA. TRBV12-1 corresponds to a pseudogene. This CDR3 region has 17 residues.

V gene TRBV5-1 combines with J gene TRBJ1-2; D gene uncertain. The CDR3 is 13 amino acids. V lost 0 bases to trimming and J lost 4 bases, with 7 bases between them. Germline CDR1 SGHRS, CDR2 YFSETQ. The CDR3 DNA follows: TGCGCCAGCAGCTTGGCCCCGGGCTATGGCTACACCTTC. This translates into CASSLAPGYGYTF.

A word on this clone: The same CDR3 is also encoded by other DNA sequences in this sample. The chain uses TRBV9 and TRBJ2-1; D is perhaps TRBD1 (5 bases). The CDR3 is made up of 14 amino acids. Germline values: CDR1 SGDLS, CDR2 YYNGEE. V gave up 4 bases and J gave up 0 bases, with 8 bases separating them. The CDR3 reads CASSPRASYNEQFF. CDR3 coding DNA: TGTGCCAGCAGCCCCAGGGCCTCCTACAATGAGCAGTTCTTC.

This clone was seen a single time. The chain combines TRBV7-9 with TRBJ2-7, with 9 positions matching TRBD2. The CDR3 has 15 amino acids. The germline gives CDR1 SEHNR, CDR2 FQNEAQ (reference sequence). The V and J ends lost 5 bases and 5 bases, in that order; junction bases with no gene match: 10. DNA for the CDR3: TGTGCCAGCAGCCTCCTTAGCGGGAGACGCGACGAGCAGTACTTC. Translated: CASSLLSGRRDEQYF.

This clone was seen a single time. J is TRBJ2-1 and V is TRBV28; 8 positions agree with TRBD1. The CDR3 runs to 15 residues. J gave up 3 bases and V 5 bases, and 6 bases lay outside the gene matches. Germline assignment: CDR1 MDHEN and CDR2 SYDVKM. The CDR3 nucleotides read TGTGCCAGCAGTCCAAGGACAGGGTACTACAATGAGCAGTTCTTC. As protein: CASSPRTGYYNEQFF.

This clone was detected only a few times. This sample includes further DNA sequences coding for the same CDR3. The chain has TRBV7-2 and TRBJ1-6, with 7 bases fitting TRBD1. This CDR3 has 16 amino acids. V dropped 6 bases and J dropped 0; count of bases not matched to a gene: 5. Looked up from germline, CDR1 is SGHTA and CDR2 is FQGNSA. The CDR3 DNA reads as TGTGCCAGCAGTCCGGGACAGAGCTCCTATAATTCACCCCTCCACTTT. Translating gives CASSPGQSSYNSPLHF.

The CDR3 nucleotides are TGTGCCAGCAGCTTATCCAGATTGCAGAGCAATCAGCCCCAGCATTTT. Translating it yields CASSLSRLQSNQPQHF. The chain recombines TRBV7-8 with TRBJ1-5; D remains ambiguous. The CDR3 is 16 residues long. The germline V and J ends were trimmed by 2 bases and 1 base, with 12 bases remaining between them. CDR1 SGHVS and CDR2 FQNEAQ come from the germline V gene. Together with reference TRBV7-8 and TRBJ1-5, the CDR3 gives the full variable domain: GAGVSQSPRYKVAKRGQDVALRCDPISGHVSLFWYQQALGQGPEFLTYFQNEAQLDKSGLPSDRFFAERPEGSVSTLKIQRTQQEDSAVYLCASSLSRLQSNQPQHFGDGTRLSIL.

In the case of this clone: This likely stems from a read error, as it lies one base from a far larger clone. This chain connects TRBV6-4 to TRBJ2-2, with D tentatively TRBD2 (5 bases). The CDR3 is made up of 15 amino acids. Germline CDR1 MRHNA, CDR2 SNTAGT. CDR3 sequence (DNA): TGTGCCAGCAGTGACTCTGGGGAGAACATCGGGGAGCTGTTTTTT. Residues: CASSDSGENIGELFF.

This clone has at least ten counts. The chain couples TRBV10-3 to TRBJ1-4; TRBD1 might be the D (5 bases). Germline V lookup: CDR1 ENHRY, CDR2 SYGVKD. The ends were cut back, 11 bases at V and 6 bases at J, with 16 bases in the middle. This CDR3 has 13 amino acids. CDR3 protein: CASRGAGDEKLFF. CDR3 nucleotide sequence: TGTGCCTCCCGGGGTGCGGGGGATGAAAAACTGTTTTTT.

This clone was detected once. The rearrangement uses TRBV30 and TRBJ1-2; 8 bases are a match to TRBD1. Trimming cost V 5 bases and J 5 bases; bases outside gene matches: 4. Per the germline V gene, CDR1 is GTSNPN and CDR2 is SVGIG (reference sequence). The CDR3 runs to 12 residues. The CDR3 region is CAWLDRGYGYTF. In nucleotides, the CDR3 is TGTGCCTGGCTAGACAGGGGTTATGGCTACACCTTC. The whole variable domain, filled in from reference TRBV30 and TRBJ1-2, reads SQTIHQWPATLVQPVGSPLSLECTVEGTSNPNLYWYRQAAGRGLQLLFYSVGIGQISSEVPQNLSASRPQDRQFILSSKKLLLSDSGFYLCAWLDRGYGYTFGSGTRLTVV.